This paragraph covers one T cell receptor (beta chain) sequence. Its ends do not fully match the called genes, so a read error is possible. The CDR3 has 8 residues. Germline values: CDR1 SEHNR, CDR2 FQNEAQ (reference sequence). This entry comes from a study of blood T cell repertoires in COVID-19. Assay used: immunoSEQ multiplex PCR; TCRdb lists only in-frame clones, some missing. The data show over 80,000 clones, with about 74% seen just once and approximately 4.1% held by the top ten. Specimen: peripheral blood. The gene calls are TRBV7-9 and TRBJ2-6; D not resolved. This receptor was identified in a man aged 70-80 years with COVID-19, enrolled during active disease. The CDR3 region is CASSPGDF. The CDR3 DNA follows: TGTGCCAGCAGCCCCGGAGATTTC.